These T cell receptor beta chains were read from a single sample in a study of cytomegalovirus exposure and HLA in healthy donors. Only in-frame clones appear in the TCRdb table, and some are missing; sequencing was by immunoSEQ multiplex PCR. The table lists about 89,000 clones, approximately 80% of them singletons. Sequencing was done on a sample of PBMCs. These receptors originate from a female donor in good health and CMV-seropositive. Both conserved end residues are part of each CDR3. A D gene is named only where the DNA matches it firmly. Rows may omit the clone size; those that give it use once, few, many or a size class.

d_call | cdr3_length | clone_size | j_call | v_call | cdr3_aa | cdr3_nt
. | 12 | once | TRBJ1-1 | TRBV18 | CASSRVRGEAFF | TGTGCCAGCTCACGGGTCAGGGGTGAAGCTTTCTTT
. | 14 | few | TRBJ2-5 | TRBV28 | CASSLSRGQETQYF | TGTGCCAGCAGTTTAAGTCGGGGACAAGAGACCCAGTACTTC
TRBD1 | 15 | . | TRBJ1-1 | TRBV5-1 | CASSLVTGGHTEAFF | TGCGCCAGCAGCTTGGTGACAGGGGGCCACACTGAAGCTTTCTTT
TRBD1 | 16 | . | TRBJ2-7 | TRBV28 | CASSSSGQGFSYEQYF | TGTGCCAGCAGTTCCTCGGGACAGGGGTTTTCCTACGAGCAGTACTTC
. | 15 | . | TRBJ2-7 | TRBV5-4 | CASSLVGANPNEQYF | TGTGCCAGCAGCTTGGTAGGGGCGAACCCTAACGAGCAGTACTTC
. | 12 | . | TRBJ1-5 | TRBV2 | CASSDSNQPQHF | TGTGCCAGCAGTGACAGTAATCAGCCCCAGCATTTT
TRBD2 | 14 | . | TRBJ2-7 | TRBV5-1 | CASKSGTSPYEQYF | TGCGCCAGCAAGTCCGGGACTAGTCCCTACGAGCAGTACTTC
TRBD1 | 14 | . | TRBJ1-5 | TRBV19 | CASSGTGGGQPQHF | TGTGCCAGTAGTGGGACAGGGGGCGGTCAGCCCCAGCATTTT
. | 12 | . | TRBJ2-4 | TRBV28 | CASSPDINIQYF | TGTGCCAGCAGCCCTGACATAAACATTCAGTACTTC
. | 12 | . | TRBJ1-1 | TRBV6-6 | CASNPGNTEAFF | TGTGCCAGCAATCCGGGGAACACTGAAGCTTTCTTT
. | 11 | few | TRBJ1-1 | TRBV7-9 | CASSSNTEAFF | TGTGCCAGCAGCTCAAACACTGAAGCTTTCTTT
TRBD1 | 13 | . | TRBJ2-7 | TRBV2 | CASNDRGVNEQYF | TGTGCCAGCAACGACAGGGGGGTCAACGAGCAGTACTTC
. | 14 | once | TRBJ2-5 | TRBV10-1 | CASSEAGRQETQYF | TGCGCCAGCAGTGAGGCGGGGAGGCAAGAGACCCAGTACTTC
. | 14 | . | TRBJ2-1 | TRBV19 | CASSRSGVRNEQFF | TGTGCCAGTAGTCGTTCCGGGGTAAGGAATGAGCAGTTCTTC
. | 14 | . | TRBJ1-2 | TRBV7-2 | CASSLAPGSGGYTF | TGTGCCAGCTCCCTTGCCCCAGGGTCCGGTGGCTACACCTTC
. | 15 | . | TRBJ1-3 | TRBV7-6 | CASSPLGGFGNTIYF | TGTGCCAGCAGCCCGCTTGGGGGCTTTGGAAACACCATATATTTT
. | 14 | . | TRBJ1-5 | TRBV28 | CASFLRDNNQPQHF | TGTGCCAGCTTTCTCCGGGACAACAATCAGCCCCAGCATTTT
TRBD1 | 14 | . | TRBJ1-6 | TRBV6-1 | CASSEAGTEAPLHF | TGTGCCAGCAGTGAAGCTGGGACAGAGGCACCCCTCCACTTT
TRBD1 | 17 | . | TRBJ1-3 | TRBV28 | CASSSYRGGKGGNTIYF | TGTGCCAGCAGTTCATACAGGGGGGGTAAGGGTGGAAACACCATATATTTT
. | 14 | few | TRBJ2-1 | TRBV6-6 | CASRTQGGYNEQFF | TGTGCCAGCAGAACCCAGGGGGGCTACAATGAGCAGTTCTTC
TRBD1 | 19 | few | TRBJ2-1 | TRBV5-4 | CASSPSGTGGHSSYNEQFF | TGTGCCAGCAGCCCCTCGGGGACAGGGGGCCACAGCTCCTACAATGAGCAGTTCTTC
TRBD1 | 15 | . | TRBJ1-3 | TRBV4-1 | CASSLPAGGRNTIYF | TGCGCCAGCAGCCTACCGGCAGGGGGCCGGAACACCATATATTTT
TRBD1 | 15 | . | TRBJ1-2 | TRBV5-6 | CASSRGTGGNYGYTF | TGTGCCAGCAGCCGAGGGACAGGGGGCAACTATGGCTACACCTTC
TRBD1 | 15 | . | TRBJ1-1 | TRBV5-5 | CASSSLTGGNTEAFF | TGTGCCAGCAGCTCCTTAACAGGGGGGAACACTGAAGCTTTCTTT
. | 15 | . | TRBJ1-1 | TRBV19 | CASTSDGVLNTEAFF | TGTGCCAGTACCTCGGACGGGGTGCTGAACACTGAAGCTTTCTTT
TRBD1 | 17 | . | TRBJ2-5 | TRBV18 | CASSPPRDRGIQETQYF | TGTGCCAGCTCACCACCCCGGGACAGGGGAATCCAAGAGACCCAGTACTTC
TRBD2 | 15 | . | TRBJ2-7 | TRBV19 | CASTLTSGSSYEQYF | TGTGCCAGTACTCTGACTAGCGGGTCTTCCTACGAGCAGTACTTC
TRBD2 | 14 | once | TRBJ2-3 | TRBV29-1 | CSVEWGGDTDTQYF | TGCAGCGTTGAATGGGGGGGGGACACAGATACGCAGTATTTT
. | 12 | few | TRBJ1-2 | TRBV28 | CASNDRGYGYTF | TGTGCCAGCAACGACAGAGGATATGGCTACACCTTC
. | 14 | . | TRBJ2-7 | TRBV11-1 | CASSLGVRAYEQYF | TGTGCCAGCAGCTTAGGGGTTCGGGCCTACGAGCAGTACTTC
TRBD1 | 12 | . | TRBJ1-4 | TRBV29-1 | CSVGQGNEKLFF | TGCAGCGTCGGACAGGGGAATGAAAAACTGTTTTTT
. | 14 | . | TRBJ1-1 | TRBV25-1 | CASSGLDSNTEAFF | TGTGCCAGCAGTGGGCTAGACTCGAACACTGAAGCTTTCTTT
. | 16 | once | TRBJ2-7 | TRBV6-6 | CASSYRGGGVQYEQYF | TGTGCCAGCAGTTACCGAGGGGGAGGGGTGCAGTACGAGCAGTACTTC
. | 14 | . | TRBJ2-7 | TRBV5-4 | CASTLQGGVYEQYF | TGTGCCAGCACCTTACAGGGAGGGGTCTACGAGCAGTACTTC
. | 15 | once | TRBJ2-7 | TRBV6-6 | CASSYSSRRVYEQYF | TGTGCCAGCAGTTACTCTTCCCGCCGGGTTTACGAGCAGTACTTC
TRBD1 | 17 | . | TRBJ1-3 | TRBV5-1 | CASSFQSGTASGNTIYF | TGCGCCAGCAGCTTCCAATCCGGGACAGCCTCTGGAAACACCATATATTTT
. | 16 | . | TRBJ1-3 | TRBV4-1 | CASSLLTTISGNTIYF | TGCGCCAGCAGCCTCCTGACAACCATCTCTGGAAACACCATATATTTT
TRBD2 | 16 | . | TRBJ2-1 | TRBV19 | CASSIVSGGTYNEQFF | TGTGCCAGTAGTATAGTGTCCGGGGGGACCTACAATGAGCAGTTCTTC
. | 13 | . | TRBJ2-7 | TRBV27 | CASSWPGSYEQYF | TGTGCCAGCAGTTGGCCGGGATCCTACGAGCAGTACTTC
TRBD1 | 17 | . | TRBJ1-1 | TRBV6-1 | CASSALDRDGLGTEAFF | TGTGCCAGCAGTGCCCTGGACAGGGATGGGTTAGGGACTGAAGCTTTCTTT
TRBD1 | 14 | few | TRBJ2-3 | TRBV5-1 | CASTPGQGVNTQYF | TGCGCCAGCACACCGGGACAGGGAGTAAATACGCAGTATTTT
TRBD1 | 13 | . | TRBJ2-1 | TRBV5-8 | CASSQGTGYEQFF | TGTGCCAGCAGCCAAGGGACAGGGTATGAGCAGTTCTTC
. | 13 | . | TRBJ2-7 | TRBV30 | CAWTTDFSYEQYF | TGTGCCTGGACGACAGATTTCTCCTACGAGCAGTACTTC
. | 17 | . | TRBJ2-3 | TRBV4-1 | CASSQDLGRGGTDTQYF | TGCGCCAGCAGCCAAGATCTTGGGAGGGGGGGCACAGATACGCAGTATTTT
TRBD2 | 18 | . | TRBJ2-7 | TRBV7-2 | CASSLGSGRTLPVYEQYF | TGTGCCAGCAGCCTGGGGAGCGGGAGAACCCTCCCCGTCTACGAGCAGTACTTC
. | 12 | . | TRBJ1-1 | TRBV6-1 | CASSADSREAFF | TGTGCCAGCAGTGCAGACAGTCGGGAAGCTTTCTTT
. | 14 | . | TRBJ2-1 | TRBV5-1 | CASSLRSLVNEQFF | TGCGCCAGCAGCCTACGCTCCCTAGTCAATGAGCAGTTCTTC
. | 13 | . | TRBJ1-6 | TRBV11-2 | CASSLDINSPLHF | TGTGCCAGCAGCTTAGATATTAATTCACCCCTCCACTTT
. | 14 | . | TRBJ1-2 | TRBV21-1 | CASSKVPANYGYTF | TGTGCCAGCAGCAAAGTTCCAGCTAACTATGGCTACACCTTC
. | 13 | . | TRBJ2-7 | TRBV5-4 | CASSLAGSYEQYF | TGTGCCAGCAGCTTGGCAGGATCCTACGAGCAGTACTTC
. | 16 | . | TRBJ1-1 | TRBV11-2 | CASSLEGRGGGTEAFF | TGTGCCAGCAGCTTAGAGGGACGTGGGGGGGGCACTGAAGCTTTCTTT
. | 13 | . | TRBJ2-5 | TRBV7-3 | CASSQGSQETQYF | TGTGCCAGCAGCCAGGGTAGTCAAGAGACCCAGTACTTC
TRBD2 | 17 | . | TRBJ2-7 | TRBV11-3 | CASSLRPTSGRSYEQYF | TGTGCCAGCAGCTTAAGGCCCACTAGCGGGAGATCCTACGAGCAGTACTTC